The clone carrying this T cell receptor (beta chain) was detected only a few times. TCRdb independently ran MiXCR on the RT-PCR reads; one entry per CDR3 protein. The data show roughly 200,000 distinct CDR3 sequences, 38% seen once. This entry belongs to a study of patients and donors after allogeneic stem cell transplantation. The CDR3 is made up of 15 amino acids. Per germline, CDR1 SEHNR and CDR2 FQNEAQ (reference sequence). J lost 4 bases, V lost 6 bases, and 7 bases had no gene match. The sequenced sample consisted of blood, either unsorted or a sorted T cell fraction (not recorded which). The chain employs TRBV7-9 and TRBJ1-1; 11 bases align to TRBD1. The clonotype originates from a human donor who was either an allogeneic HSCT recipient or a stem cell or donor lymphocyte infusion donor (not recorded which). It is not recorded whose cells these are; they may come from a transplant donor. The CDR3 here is CASSGTGGLGTEAFF. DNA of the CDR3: TGTGCCAGCAGTGGGACAGGGGGTTTAGGCACTGAAGCTTTCTTT. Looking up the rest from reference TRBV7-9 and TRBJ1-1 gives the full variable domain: DTGVSQNPRHKITKRGQNVTFRCDPISEHNRLYWYRQTLGQGPEFLTYFQNEAQLEKSRLLSDRFSAERPKGSFSTLEIQRTEQGDSAMYLCASSGTGGLGTEAFFGQGTRLTVV.